This T cell receptor beta chain was sequenced in a study of early T cells in non-severe SARS-CoV-2 infection. Turning to the study itself: The authors sequenced bulk RNA from unsorted whole blood, leaving chains unpaired.

The study's findings and limits: VDJdb matching skewed toward anti-spike CD8 responses, missing private and CD4 specificities.

There are many counts of this clonotype. Its antigen is unidentified. Germline loops: CDR1 MDHEN, CDR2 SYDVKM. V shed 3 bases and J 5 bases; nucleotides not matched to a gene: 9. The CDR3 is 16 residues long. Unique molecular identifiers tagged individual cDNA molecules. TCRdb called the 5' RACE reads again in MiXCR, with one record for every CDR3 protein. The sample comprises 30,000 to 35,000 distinct CDR3 sequences, around 7% of which are singletons, and less than 3% rests with the top ten. The chain uses TRBV28 and TRBJ2-3, with 9 bases fitting TRBD2. This TCR was recovered from an adult who was a healthcare worker with PCR-confirmed SARS-CoV-2 infection or an uninfected control (not recorded which). The sequenced sample was whole blood. Here the CDR3 DNA reads TGTGCCAGCAGTTTGGTTGTAGCGGGAGTAGAAGATACGCAGTATTTT. It yields the protein CASSLVVAGVEDTQYF.